These 32 T cell receptor gamma chains were sequenced from one sample in a study of γδ T cells in repeated Plasmodium falciparum infection. Flow sorting of PBMC yielded separate Vgamma9/Vdelta2+ and Vdelta2-negative gammadelta T cell populations for bulk repertoire analysis. TCRdb reanalyzed the multiplex PCR reads using CATT. The table records 30,000 or so gamma-chain clones, 1.4% of them present only once. Sequenced input: gamma-delta T cells from blood. Receptors originate from a pool of human donors (malaria-infected and uninfected, not separated).

This clone was counted ten times or more. For this DNA, TCRdb reports the protein of a much larger clone, which diverges at residue 7, most likely from a read error; the protein presented here is translated directly from the DNA. The sample carries other DNA sequences with the same CDR3. The CDR3 is CATWDGGYYKKLF. CDR3 sequence (DNA): TGTGCCACCTGGGATGGGGGATACTATAAGAAACTCTTT. V gene TRGV4 combines with J gene TRGJ1 or TRGJ2. The J gene is absent in TCRdb and was assigned here via DNA matching to germline. The CDR3 loop spans 13 amino acids. CDR1 and CDR2 (germline): EGSTGY, YDSYTSSV. V dropped 0 bases and J dropped 7; count of bases not matched to a gene: 6.

Ten or more counts support this clone. A single base is all that separates this from a far larger clone, so a read error is likely. Other DNA sequences in the sample encode the same CDR3. The chain combines TRGV2 with TRGJ1 or TRGJ2. Germline loops: CDR1 EGSNGY, CDR2 YDSYNSKV. The CDR3 spans 14 residues. The CDR3 DNA reads TGTGCCACCTGGGACGTAGAGAATTATTATAAGAAGCTCTTT. As protein: CATWDVENYYKKLF.

This clone was detected many times. V and J are TRGV4 and TRGJP1. TCRdb records no J gene; here it was assigned by comparing the DNA to germline. Trimming removed 0 bases from V and 6 bases from J; junction bases left unmatched: 7. The CDR3 sequence is 15 residues long. The germline CDR1 and CDR2 sequences are EGSTGY and YDSYTSSV. CDR3 DNA sequence: TGTGCCACCTGGGATGGGCATTCTGCTGGTTGGTTCAAGATATTT. Translation: CATWDGHSAGWFKIF.

A note on this clone: A far larger clone is one base from this, pointing to a likely read error. At the DNA level, this CDR3 is encoded by other sequences in the same sample as well. The V and J genes are TRGV9 and TRGJP. The J gene was not available in TCRdb and was assigned here by matching the DNA to germline segments. The CDR3 contains 18 residues. Germline V gene data show CDR1 as GITISATS and CDR2 as ISYDGTV (reference sequence). CDR3 loop: CALWEEEKQELGKKIKVF. The CDR3 DNA is TGCGCCTTGTGGGAGGAGGAAAAACAAGAGTTGGGCAAAAAAATCAAGGTATTT.

This clone was recorded a few times. The protein given by TCRdb reflects a much larger clone and differs at residue 11 from this DNA's translation, likely from a read error; the protein shown is the DNA's translation. No J gene was assigned, while the V gene was called as TRGV4. CDR1 and CDR2 from the germline V gene are EGSTGY and YDSYTSSV. CDR3 length equals 13 residues. The CDR3, as DNA: TGTGCCACCTGGGACTCTCTAAATTATAAGAGACTCTTT. Protein sequence: CATWDSLNYKRLF.

On this clone: With a far larger clone one base away, a read error is the likely cause. The sample contains more than one DNA sequence encoding this CDR3. The chain couples TRGV4 to TRGJ1 or TRGJ2. Because TCRdb records no J gene, it was assigned here through a match of the DNA to germline. From germline, CDR1 is EGSTGY and CDR2 YDSYTSSV. The CDR3 totals 13 residues. CDR3 nucleotides: TGCGCCACCTGGGTCCCCGGGGACTATAAGAAACTCTTT. Translation: CATWVPGDYKKLF.

In the case of this clone: TCRdb's entry gives the protein of a much larger clone, which mismatches this DNA's translation at residue 6, likely from a read error; the protein reported here is translated from the DNA. V and J are TRGV2 and TRGJ1 or TRGJ2. TCRdb does not report a J gene; here it was assigned by matching the DNA to germline references. There are 13 residues in the CDR3. The V segment lost 3 bases and the J segment 10 bases; nucleotides outside the gene matches: 12. CDR1 and CDR2 from the germline V gene are EGSNGY and YDSYNSKV. The chain's CDR3 is CATWDRPRTKKLF. In DNA, the CDR3 is TGTGCCACCTGGGACAGGCCGAGGACGAAGAAACTCTTT.

To note about this clone: A far larger clone is only one base removed, so a read error is likely. This sample also contains other DNA sequences that code for the same CDR3. The V call is TRGV4, the J call TRGJ1 or TRGJ2. Germline matching of the DNA provided the J gene here, since TCRdb leaves it blank. CDR3 length: 13 amino acids. Germline V gene sequence: CDR1 EGSTGY, CDR2 YDSYTSSV. CDR3 residues: CATWEKIYYKKLF. CDR3 DNA sequence: TGTGCCACCTGGGAGAAGATTTATTACAAGAAACTCTTT.

A note on this clone: TCRdb's protein, taken from a much larger clone, differs from this DNA's translation at residue 5, likely owing to a read error; the protein displayed comes from the DNA. The rearrangement links TRGV9 to TRGJ1 or TRGJ2. No J gene is reported in TCRdb; it was inferred here by comparing the DNA with germline. The CDR3 totals 13 residues. Germline-derived CDR1 and CDR2 are GITISATS and ISYDGTV (reference sequence). J lost 4 bases, V lost 5 bases, and 8 bases had no gene match. CDR3 nucleotides: TGTGCCTTGTGGGTGGCAGGGTATTATAAGAAACTCTTT. The encoded protein is CALWVAGYYKKLF.

This clone was seen a handful of times. The TCRdb record carries a much larger clone's protein, which differs from this DNA's translation at residue 4; a read error is the likely cause, and the protein listed here is the DNA translation. The chain combines TRGV9 with TRGJ1 or TRGJ2. Matching the DNA to germline supplied the J gene, which TCRdb does not give. Germline CDR1 GITISATS, CDR2 ISYDGTV (reference sequence). This CDR3 contains 14 residues. Written as DNA, the CDR3 is TGTGCCTTGCGGGAACAACGGGGTTATTATAAGAAACTCTTT. Amino acid sequence: CALREQRGYYKKLF.

Remarks on this clone: A far more abundant clone sits one base away, making this likely a read error. The J segment was not called; the V segment is TRGV4. Germline V gene lookup returns CDR1 EGSTGY and CDR2 YDSYTSSV. This CDR3 is 13 amino acids long. CDR3 loop: CATWDGQSYKKLF. The CDR3 DNA is TGTGCCACCTGGGATGGGCAGAGTTATAAGAAGCTCTTT.

This clone has at least ten counts. A far larger clone is off by one base, so a read error is likely. J is TRGJ1 or TRGJ2 and V is TRGV9. Germline V gene data show CDR1 as GITISATS and CDR2 as ISYDGTV (reference sequence). The CDR3 sequence is 11 residues long. The CDR3 nucleotides are TGTGCCTTGTGGGAGGCTTATAAGGAACTCTTT. It specifies CALWEAYKELF.

This clone was seen only a few times. The mismatch at residue 15 between this DNA's translation and the TCRdb protein of a much larger clone likely reflects a read error; the protein shown is translated from the DNA. The CDR3 DNA follows: TGTGCCACCTGGGACGGGCCCAACTCGCGCGGTAGTGATTGGACCAAGACGTTT. This translates into CATWDGPNSRGSDWTKTF. V gene TRGV2 combines with J gene TRGJP2. Because TCRdb records no J gene, it was assigned here through a match of the DNA to germline. The CDR3 spans 18 residues. CDR1 and CDR2 from the germline V gene are EGSNGY and YDSYNSKV.

Remarks on this clone: TCRdb pairs this DNA with a much larger clone's protein that differs at residue 13, likely a read error; the protein shown was translated from the DNA. The V gene is TRGV8, the J gene TRGJP. The J gene was not available in TCRdb and was assigned here by matching the DNA to germline segments. This CDR3 has 14 residues. CDR1 is VENAVY, CDR2 YDSYNSRV, per germline. The V segment lost 5 bases and the J segment 23 bases; nucleotides outside the gene matches: 18. CDR3 protein: CATWVYTTGWFKVF. CDR3 coding DNA: TGTGCCACCTGGGTGTATACCACTGGTTGGTTCAAGGTATTT.

This clone has just a few counts. The protein TCRdb lists belongs to a much larger clone and differs from this DNA's translation at residue 9, which points to a read error; the protein shown is made from the DNA. The chain carries TRGV9 and TRGJ1 or TRGJ2. TCRdb is silent on the J gene; assignment here came from matching the DNA to germline. Germline CDR1 GITISATS, CDR2 ISYDGTV (reference sequence). The CDR3 extends over 18 amino acids. V shed 1 base and J 0 bases; nucleotides not matched to a gene: 15. The CDR3 loop reads CALWEVSQELSNYYKKLF. The CDR3 nucleotides are TGTGCCTTGTGGGAGGTATCCCAAGAGCTATCGAATTATTATAAGAAACTCTTT.

This clone was counted between two and nine times. A read error is the likely source, as a far larger clone sits one nucleotide away. Other nucleotide sequences in the sample specify the same CDR3. V gene TRGV3 combines with J gene TRGJ1 or TRGJ2. No J gene is reported in TCRdb; it was inferred here by comparing the DNA with germline. Trimming took 4 bases from V and 5 from J; bases not matched to a gene: 11. The CDR3 has 14 residues. Germline V gene data show CDR1 as VTNTFY and CDR2 as YDVSTARD (reference sequence). Here the CDR3 reads CATWEASWNYKKLF. In nucleotides, the CDR3 is TGTGCCACCTGGGAGGCCTCCTGGAATTATAAGAAACTCTTT.

This clone showed up just a few times. A far larger clone lies a single base away; this is likely a read error. Distinct nucleotide sequences in the sample also encode this CDR3. For the V gene the call is TRGV9; the J gene has no call. The length of the CDR3 is 14 residues. Looked up from germline, CDR1 is GITISATS and CDR2 is ISYDGTV (reference sequence). CDR3 in amino acids: CALWEANPYYKKLF. CDR3 coding DNA: TGTGCCTTGTGGGAGGCAAACCCTTATTATAAGAAACTCTTC.

This clone was counted ten times or more. This DNA's translation differs at residue 14 from TCRdb's protein, which comes from a much larger clone; a read error is likely, and the protein shown is translated from the DNA. The chain links TRGV9 to TRGJP. Assignment of the J gene here rests on matching the DNA to germline, because TCRdb gives none. The CDR3 contains 17 residues. Germline CDR1 GITISATS, CDR2 ISYDGTV (reference sequence). The CDR3 region has the DNA TGTGCCTTGTGGGAGGTGCTCTCTGAGTTGGGCAAAAAAGTCAAGGTATTT. Its protein is CALWEVLSELGKKVKVF.

This clone was counted many times. This chain uses TRGV4 with TRGJ1 or TRGJ2. Germline values: CDR1 EGSTGY, CDR2 YDSYTSSV. CDR3 length: 12 residues. The V segment lost 6 bases and the J segment 5 bases; nucleotides outside the gene matches: 7. The CDR3 loop reads CATWRRHYKKLF. CDR3 DNA sequence: TGTGCCACCTGGAGACGGCATTATAAGAAACTCTTT.

This clone was observed a few times. A far larger clone is one base from this, pointing to a likely read error. The same CDR3 also results from other DNA sequences found in this sample. The V call is TRGV8, the J call TRGJP2. Germline matching of the DNA provided the J gene here, since TCRdb leaves it blank. The trim removed 2 bases at V and 6 bases at J, leaving 6 bases unmatched. The germline V gene encodes CDR1 VENAVY and CDR2 YDSYNSRV. CDR3 size: 14 residues. DNA of the CDR3: TGTGCCACCTGGGATACGGGCGGTGATTGGATCAAGACGTTT. Protein product: CATWDTGGDWIKTF.

This clone has a count of ten or more. TCRdb records a much larger clone's protein for this DNA, with a difference at residue 3 that likely arises from a read error; the protein given is the translation of the DNA. Written as DNA, the CDR3 is TGTGCCTCGTGGGAGGCGCGGAAGAATTATAAGAAACTCTTT. Translating it yields CASWEARKNYKKLF. This sequence joins TRGV9 and TRGJ1 or TRGJ2. The J gene comes from matching the DNA to germline here; TCRdb lacks it. The CDR3 contains 14 residues. Germline CDR1 and CDR2: GITISATS and ISYDGTV (reference sequence).

This clone was counted at least ten times. The amino acid sequence in TCRdb belongs to a much larger clone and departs from this DNA's translation at residue 5, likely a sequencing read error; the sequence shown is translated from the DNA. The chain has TRGV9 and TRGJP. The J gene, left out of TCRdb, was set here by checking the DNA against germline. CDR3 length: 17 amino acids. Germline V gene data show CDR1 as GITISATS and CDR2 as ISYDGTV (reference sequence). This chain's CDR3 is CALWGVPSELGKKIKVF. In nucleotides, the CDR3 is TGTGCCTTGTGGGGGGTGCCCTCGGAGTTGGGCAAAAAAATCAAGGTATTT.

This clone has at least ten counts. A far more abundant clone sits one base away, making this likely a read error. This same CDR3 is encoded by further DNA sequences in the sample. The CDR3 coding sequence is TGTGCCCTGTGGGAGGGTCCAGAGTTGGGCAAAAAAATCAAGGTATTT. This translates into CALWEGPELGKKIKVF. V gene TRGV9 combines with J gene TRGJP. The J gene, left out of TCRdb, was set here by checking the DNA against germline. This CDR3 has 16 residues. Germline values: CDR1 GITISATS, CDR2 ISYDGTV (reference sequence).

This clone was found many times. CDR3: CATWDRRSDWIKTF. The CDR3, as DNA: TGTGCCACCTGGGACAGGCGGAGTGATTGGATCAAGACGTTT. The chain employs TRGV3 and TRGJP2. V lost 0 bases to trimming and J lost 5 bases; unmatched junction nucleotides: 3. This CDR3 has 14 residues. Germline V lookup: CDR1 VTNTFY, CDR2 YDVSTARD (reference sequence).

This clone was counted only a few times. A far bigger clonotype differs at one base, so this is likely a read error. Other DNA sequences of this sample code for an identical CDR3. The V gene is TRGV9, the J gene TRGJP. TCRdb lists no J gene, so it was determined here by aligning the DNA to germline. CDR1 and CDR2 from the germline V gene are GITISATS and ISYDGTV (reference sequence). There are 18 residues in the CDR3. DNA for the CDR3: TGTGCCTTGTGGGAGGCCCAAACACCCCGGTTGGGCAAGAAAATCAAGGTATTT. Its protein product is CALWEAQTPRLGKKIKVF.

This clone was recorded a few times. This DNA's translation differs at residue 8 from TCRdb's protein, which comes from a much larger clone; a read error is likely, and the protein shown is translated from the DNA. The J gene went uncalled, whereas the V gene is TRGV9. Germline CDR1 reads GITISATS; CDR2 reads ISYDGTV (reference sequence). CDR3 length equals 11 residues. The CDR3 coding sequence is TGTGCCTTGTGGGAGACTCATAATAAACTCTTT. This codes for CALWETHNKLF.

Only a few counts were recorded for this clone. A far bigger clonotype differs at one base, so this is likely a read error. The sample has other DNA sequences that encode this CDR3 too. No J gene was named, though the V gene is TRGV4. Germline loops: CDR1 EGSTGY, CDR2 YDSYTSSV. The CDR3 extends over 13 amino acids. In DNA, the CDR3 is TGTGCCACCTGGGTCCCCGGGGACTATAAGAAGCTCTTT. Residues: CATWVPGDYKKLF.

This clone was detected many times. The gene calls are TRGV9 and TRGJP. The CDR3 loop spans 17 amino acids. Germline loops: CDR1 GITISATS, CDR2 ISYDGTV (reference sequence). V gave up 0 bases and J gave up 5 bases; unmatched junction bases: 4. The CDR3 DNA reads as TGTGCCTTGTGGGAGGTGATAGAAGAGTTGGGCAAAAAAATCAAGGTATTT. Its translation is CALWEVIEELGKKIKVF.

To note about this clone: This is likely an artifact of a read error, given a far larger clone one base away. Other nucleotide sequences in the sample specify the same CDR3. V gene TRGV9 combines with J gene TRGJ1 or TRGJ2. TCRdb supplies no J gene; here it was assigned by aligning the nucleotide sequence to germline. The CDR3 runs to 14 residues. Germline V CDR1 and CDR2: GITISATS, ISYDGTV (reference sequence). V was clipped by 5 bases and J by 9 bases; unmatched bases: 16. The CDR3: CALWVTSKGFKKLF. The CDR3 bases are TGTGCCTTGTGGGTGACATCCAAGGGCTTTAAGAAACTCTTT.

This clone has at least ten counts. The TCRdb protein comes from a much larger clone and disagrees with this DNA's translation at residue 13, likely due to a read error; the protein given here is derived from the DNA. This sequence joins TRGV9 and TRGJP. The germline gives CDR1 GITISATS, CDR2 ISYDGTV (reference sequence). The CDR3 sequence is 15 residues long. This CDR3 is CALWEHRLGKKIEVF. The CDR3 nucleotides are TGTGCCTTGTGGGAGCACAGGTTGGGCAAAAAAATCGAGGTATTT.

The table lists this clone with a few counts. The amino acid sequence in TCRdb belongs to a much larger clone and departs from this DNA's translation at residue 11, likely a sequencing read error; the sequence shown is translated from the DNA. The J gene is uncalled and the V gene is TRGV9. This CDR3 contains 13 residues. CDR1 and CDR2 (germline): GITISATS, ISYDGTV (reference sequence). DNA of the CDR3: TGTGCCTTGTGGGAGTCCGATTATTATAAGGAACTCTTT. Its protein product is CALWESDYYKELF.

A note on this clone: This DNA's translation and the protein TCRdb lists, from a much larger clone, do not match at residue 4, likely due to a read error; the protein shown is translated from the DNA. The chain links TRGV2 to TRGJ1 or TRGJ2. The J gene, absent from TCRdb, was called here by matching the DNA to germline. The germline gives CDR1 EGSNGY, CDR2 YDSYNSKV. The CDR3 length is 14 residues. The CDR3 loop is CATRDGENYYKKLF. CDR3 DNA sequence: TGTGCCACCCGGGACGGCGAGAATTATTATAAGAAACTCTTT.